These 22 T cell receptor beta chains were sequenced from one sample in a study of OX40 agonist ivuxolimab in advanced cancers. TCRdb's copy holds only in-frame clones and misses some; the assay was immunoSEQ multiplex PCR. Of under 100,000 clones listed, approximately 85% are singletons. This material consisted of CD4+ or CD8+ T cells sorted from blood, taken in a trial of the OX40 agonist ivuxolimab. The receptors originated from an adult with an advanced solid tumor such as melanoma, head and neck, liver or kidney cancer.

V gene TRBV2 combines with J gene TRBJ1-2, with 9 bases aligning to TRBD1. J gave up 6 bases and V 3 bases, and 2 bases lay outside the gene matches. This CDR3 region has 13 residues. Germline assignment: CDR1 SNHLY and CDR2 FYNNEI. The CDR3 region has the DNA TGTGCCAGCAGTGAGACAGGGGGGGATGGCTACACCTTC. It translates to CASSETGGDGYTF.

This chain uses TRBV19 with TRBJ1-1; the D gene is possibly TRBD1 (5 bases). The CDR3 has 13 residues. Germline V lookup: CDR1 LNHDA, CDR2 SQIVND (reference sequence). Trimming shortened V by 11 bases and J by 6 bases, and 19 bases separated the two germline ends. The CDR3 sequence is CAGLQRAGSEAFF. The CDR3 bases are TGTGCCGGCCTACAGAGGGCAGGGTCTGAAGCTTTCTTT.

The chain recombines TRBV27 with TRBJ2-7, with 14 nucleotides matching TRBD2. Trimming at V came to 4 bases and at J to 8 bases, leaving 7 bases not matched to a gene. Germline V gene lookup returns CDR1 MNHEY and CDR2 SMNVEV (reference sequence). This CDR3 has 15 residues. This CDR3 is CASSSSGTSGSKQYF. CDR3 nucleotide sequence: TGTGCCAGCAGTTCCTCCGGGACTAGCGGGAGTAAGCAGTACTTC.

The rearrangement uses TRBV2 and TRBJ2-3; D possibly corresponds to TRBD2 (6 bases). Between the trimmed V and J ends, which lost 1 base and 1 base, there was a span of 9 bases. The CDR3 runs 15 residues. Germline CDR1 is SNHLY and CDR2 is FYNNEI. Written as DNA, the CDR3 is TGTGCCAGCAGTGAAGTGGGACTGGGCACAGATACGCAGTATTTT. Its protein product is CASSEVGLGTDTQYF.

The chain employs TRBV7-3 and TRBJ2-2; 8 bases map to TRBD2. Germline loops: CDR1 SGHTA, CDR2 FQGTGA. V gave up 11 bases and J gave up 4 bases; unmatched junction bases: 9. This CDR3 has 14 amino acids. The CDR3 coding sequence is TGTGCCGGGCGGAGCGGGGGTGGCACCGGGGAGCTGTTTTTT. Amino acid sequence: CAGRSGGGTGELFF.

V and J are TRBV5-1 and TRBJ2-1; D unresolved. Trimming stripped 5 bases from V and 3 bases from J, with 12 bases between. The CDR3 loop spans 14 amino acids. Per the germline V gene, CDR1 is SGHRS and CDR2 is YFSETQ. The chain's CDR3 is CASRETVNYNEQFF. The CDR3 bases are TGCGCCAGCAGGGAAACGGTTAACTACAATGAGCAGTTCTTC.

The rearrangement links TRBV29-1 to TRBJ2-5; TRBD1 might be the D (5 bases). Germline V gene sequence: CDR1 SQVTM, CDR2 ANQGSEA. The CDR3 length is 12 residues. The V end lost 3 bases, the J end lost 1 base, and 6 bases lay between the germline ends. CDR3 in amino acids: CSVEQGQETQYF. The CDR3 coding sequence is TGCAGCGTTGAGCAGGGCCAAGAGACCCAGTACTTC.

The chain carries TRBV12-5 and TRBJ2-3; TRBD2 agrees at 10 bases. Germline loops: CDR1 LGHNT, CDR2 FRNRAP. Trimming cost V 2 bases and J 0 bases; bases outside gene matches: 11. CDR3 length equals 19 residues. CDR3 nucleotide sequence: TGTGCTAGTGGTTTGCCTCTAGCGGGAGAGGACTTTAGCACAGATACGCAGTATTTT. It translates to CASGLPLAGEDFSTDTQYF.

The count of this clone is one. This chain joins TRBV4-3 and TRBJ2-1; 8 nucleotides match TRBD2. The CDR3 has 15 residues. Germline-derived CDR1 and CDR2 are LGHNA and YSLEER. The J segment lost 8 bases and the V segment lost 1 base, leaving 7 bases of the junction unmatched. The CDR3 nucleotides read TGCGCCAGCAGCCAAGGGTTTAGCGGGGTCGATGAGCAGTTCTTC. It codes for CASSQGFSGVDEQFF.

The chain couples TRBV4-2 to TRBJ2-2; D call uncertain. Germline assignment: CDR1 LGHNA and CDR2 YNFKEQ. Trimming took 4 bases from V and 0 from J, leaving 15 bases between them. The CDR3 loop spans 17 amino acids. CDR3 protein: CASSRPPGFTNTGELFF. CDR3 sequence (DNA): TGTGCCAGCAGCCGTCCACCGGGCTTCACGAACACCGGGGAGCTGTTTTTT.

The J gene is TRBJ2-3, the V gene TRBV4-3; no clear D gene. V gave up 0 bases and J gave up 0 bases, with 7 bases separating them. Germline V gene sequence: CDR1 LGHNA, CDR2 YSLEER. CDR3 length: 15 residues. CDR3 sequence reads: CASSQELGSTDTQYF. The CDR3 DNA sequence: TGCGCCAGCAGCCAAGAACTGGGAAGCACAGATACGCAGTATTTT.

The chain couples TRBV5-6 to TRBJ2-7, with 7 bases aligning to TRBD2. The CDR3 is 14 amino acids. Per germline, CDR1 SGHDT and CDR2 YYEEEE. The trim removed 0 bases at V and 2 bases at J, leaving 2 bases unmatched. The chain's CDR3 is CASSLAGGTYEQYF. DNA for the CDR3: TGTGCCAGCAGCTTGGCGGGGGGAACCTACGAGCAGTACTTC.

The chain recombines TRBV4-2 with TRBJ2-7; D gene ambiguous. The germline gives CDR1 LGHNA, CDR2 YNFKEQ. Trimming cost V 0 bases and J 0 bases, with 6 bases left between them. There are 14 residues in the CDR3. CDR3 protein: CASSQDVGSYEQYF. The CDR3 DNA sequence: TGTGCCAGCAGCCAAGATGTTGGCTCCTACGAGCAGTACTTC.

This clone appeared once. The chain combines TRBV19 with TRBJ1-3; D not resolved. Per germline, CDR1 LNHDA and CDR2 SQIVND (reference sequence). V was shortened by 4 bases and J by 4 bases, with 11 bases between the two germline ends. The CDR3 has 14 residues. CDR3 nucleotide sequence: TGTGCCAGTAGTAGCGCGGCCGCCGGAAACACCATATATTTT. Its protein product is CASSSAAAGNTIYF. Variable domain in full (rest from reference TRBV19 and TRBJ1-3): DGGITQSPKYLFRKEGQNVTLSCEQNLNHDAMYWYRQDPGQGLRLIYYSQIVNDFQKGDIAEGYSVSREKKESFPLTVTSAQKNPTAFYLCASSSAAAGNTIYFGEGSWLTVV.

This chain's CDR3 is CASSLVYNEQFF. CDR3 coding DNA: TGTGCCAGCAGCTTGGTCTACAATGAGCAGTTCTTC. The chain carries TRBV5-6 and TRBJ2-1; D is uncertain. CDR3 length: 12 amino acids. Trimming stripped 0 bases from V and 3 bases from J, with 1 base between. Per the germline V gene, CDR1 is SGHDT and CDR2 is YYEEEE.

This chain uses TRBV6-5 with TRBJ1-2; D is ambiguous. This CDR3 is 15 amino acids long. Germline CDR1 and CDR2: MNHEY and SVGAGI. The V end was cut by 0 bases, the J end by 4 bases, with 12 bases between. CDR3 bases: TGTGCCAGCAGTTACTCGCTGGGCTCTACCTATGGCTACACCTTC. Encoded protein: CASSYSLGSTYGYTF.

The chain carries TRBV7-2 and TRBJ2-7, with 7 positions matching TRBD1. Germline-derived CDR1 and CDR2 are SGHTA and FQGNSA. V shed 0 bases and J 0 bases; nucleotides not matched to a gene: 5. This CDR3 has 16 residues. CDR3 amino acids: CASSLAPGGSSYEQYF. For the CDR3, the DNA is TGTGCCAGCAGCTTAGCGCCAGGGGGAAGCTCCTACGAGCAGTACTTC.

The chain carries TRBV19 and TRBJ2-7; the D call may be TRBD1 or TRBD2 (5 bases each). Per the germline V gene, CDR1 is LNHDA and CDR2 is SQIVND (reference sequence). This CDR3 region has 14 residues. V shed 6 bases and J shed 4 bases, with 16 bases lying between them. CDR3 sequence reads: CASSPGTVGYEQYF. CDR3 nucleotides: TGTGCCAGTAGCCCTGGGACGGTCGGTTACGAGCAGTACTTC. The full variable domain, its missing parts supplied by reference TRBV19 and TRBJ2-7, is DGGITQSPKYLFRKEGQNVTLSCEQNLNHDAMYWYRQDPGQGLRLIYYSQIVNDFQKGDIAEGYSVSREKKESFPLTVTSAQKNPTAFYLCASSPGTVGYEQYFGPGTRLTVT.

This chain connects TRBV30 to TRBJ1-1, with D tentatively TRBD1 (5 bases). The ends were cut back, 4 bases at V and 9 bases at J, with 15 bases in the middle. This CDR3 contains 12 residues. Germline V gene sequence: CDR1 GTSNPN, CDR2 SVGIG (reference sequence). This chain's CDR3 is CAWTPGDSKAFF. The CDR3 DNA is TGTGCCTGGACCCCGGGTGACAGTAAAGCTTTCTTT.

This chain connects TRBV13 to TRBJ1-2; D remains ambiguous. V lost 8 bases to trimming and J lost 4 bases, with 14 bases between them. The germline CDR1 and CDR2 sequences are PRHDT and FYEKMQ (reference sequence). The CDR3 is 13 residues long. CDR3 DNA: TGTGCCAGCCGCCCCGGGCAGTTCTATGGCTACACCTTC. This gives the protein CASRPGQFYGYTF.

This rearrangement joins TRBV6-5 to TRBJ1-2, with no clear D. This CDR3 contains 14 residues. Between the trimmed V and J ends, which lost 0 bases and 8 bases, there was a span of 13 bases. In germline, CDR1 is MNHEY, CDR2 SVGAGI. CDR3 residues: CASSYSKGILGYTF. In nucleotides, the CDR3 is TGTGCCAGCAGTTACTCGAAAGGGATTTTGGGCTACACCTTC.

The chain joins TRBV5-1 to TRBJ1-2, with D perhaps TRBD1 (6 bases). CDR1 is SGHRS and CDR2 is YFSETQ in the germline V gene. The CDR3 is made up of 15 amino acids. V was cut by 1 base and J by 10 bases, with 20 bases left in between. The CDR3 coding sequence is TGCGCCAGCAGCTTGAATGCCGGGGGCCTTGGGGACTACACCTTC. This sequence encodes CASSLNAGGLGDYTF.